These 30 T cell receptor beta chains came from one sample sequenced in a study of T cells expressing NK-cell markers. TCRdb reprocessed the 5' RACE reads, keeping one entry per CDR3 protein, no DNA. Recorded for this sample: 160,000 or so distinct CDR3 sequences. Sequencing was done on a sample of blood T cells: a sorted CD56 or NKG2C T cell subset, CD4+ or CD8+ T cells, or bulk PBMC T cells (not recorded which). These receptors were taken from a woman aged 18-70 years in good health.

The chain's CDR3 is CASSLGSGGTGELFF. The gene calls are TRBV7-9 and TRBJ2-2; as DNA is missing, the TRBD2 call by TCRdb cannot be tested. The CDR3 extends over 15 amino acids. Germline loops: CDR1 SEHNR, CDR2 FQNEAQ (reference sequence).

The J gene is TRBJ1-2, the V gene TRBV20-1; with no DNA, the TCRdb D assignment of TRBD1 cannot be verified. The germline V gene has CDR1 DFQATT and CDR2 SNEGSKA (reference sequence). The CDR3 runs 15 residues. CDR3: CSARDPDRLVHGYTF.

The V and J genes are TRBV20-1 and TRBJ2-5; as DNA is missing, the TRBD1 call by TCRdb cannot be tested. Germline lookup yields CDR1 DFQATT and CDR2 SNEGSKA (reference sequence). CDR3 size: 13 residues. The CDR3 sequence: CSARHTSPGSQYF.

The chain recombines TRBV25-1 with TRBJ2-7; TCRdb indicates TRBD2, and absent DNA this call remains unverified. There are 14 residues in the CDR3. CDR1 is MGHDK and CDR2 is SYGVNS in the germline V gene. CDR3 amino acids: CASSEGTIIYEQYF.

The chain carries TRBV29-1 and TRBJ2-1; lacking DNA, the TRBD1 call made by TCRdb goes unchecked. CDR3 length: 16 amino acids. Germline V gene sequence: CDR1 SQVTM, CDR2 ANQGSEA. The CDR3 is CSVVYRQGRDYNEQFF.

The chain links TRBV6-5 to TRBJ1-5. CDR3 size: 14 residues. Germline assignment: CDR1 MNHEY and CDR2 SVGAGI. CDR3 sequence: CASSWGSSNQPQHF.

The gene calls are TRBV6-1 and TRBJ2-3; without DNA, the TCRdb call of TRBD2 cannot be checked. The CDR3 sequence is 14 residues long. Looked up from germline, CDR1 is MNHNS and CDR2 is SASEGT. CDR3 amino acids: CASKMTSSTDTQYF.

This chain joins TRBV7-9 and TRBJ1-1; TCRdb names TRBD1, which stays unverified in the absence of DNA. Per the germline V gene, CDR1 is SEHNR and CDR2 is FQNEAQ (reference sequence). This CDR3 region has 13 residues. The CDR3 here is CASSPRGATEAFF.

This chain uses TRBV5-1 with TRBJ2-7; TCRdb lists TRBD1, though no DNA is available to test this call. The germline V gene has CDR1 SGHRS and CDR2 YFSETQ. CDR3 length equals 15 residues. CDR3 sequence: CASRKDGQGMDEQYF.

CDR3 sequence reads: CASRAGVSSYNEQFF. The chain couples TRBV5-1 to TRBJ2-1; the D gene TCRdb calls, TRBD2, cannot be checked with no DNA. Looked up from germline, CDR1 is SGHRS and CDR2 is YFSETQ. CDR3 length: 15 amino acids.

The chain joins TRBV20-1 to TRBJ2-5; TCRdb gives TRBD1 as the D gene, but with no DNA this cannot be confirmed. The CDR3 spans 15 residues. Germline values: CDR1 DFQATT, CDR2 SNEGSKA (reference sequence). CDR3 region: CSARGQGARRETQYF.

The V gene is TRBV4-2, the J gene TRBJ2-2; TCRdb lists TRBD2, though no DNA is available to test this call. Germline loops: CDR1 LGHNA, CDR2 YNFKEQ. The CDR3 length is 21 residues. This chain's CDR3 is CASSKRASGGELPENTGELFF.

V usage is TRBV5-1 and J usage is TRBJ1-1; TCRdb indicates TRBD1, and absent DNA this call remains unverified. CDR3 length: 15 amino acids. CDR1 SGHRS and CDR2 YFSETQ come from the germline V gene. CDR3 amino acids: CASSTPTGVNTEAFF.

The rearrangement uses TRBV29-1 and TRBJ1-1; TCRdb designates TRBD1, a call that cannot be tested without DNA. The length of the CDR3 is 14 residues. CDR1 is SQVTM and CDR2 is ANQGSEA in the germline V gene. CDR3 in amino acids: CSATPVGMNTEAFF.

The gene calls are TRBV3-1 and TRBJ1-1. The CDR3 has 15 residues. In germline, CDR1 is LGHDT, CDR2 YNNKEL (reference sequence). CDR3 in amino acids: CASSQPLLENTEAFF.

This CDR3 is CSARRQGMNSPLHF. The chain recombines TRBV20-1 with TRBJ1-6; the D call of TRBD1 rests on TCRdb alone, since no DNA is present to check it. The germline V gene has CDR1 DFQATT and CDR2 SNEGSKA (reference sequence). This CDR3 contains 14 residues.

The rearrangement joins TRBV29-1 to TRBJ2-1; the D call from TCRdb, TRBD2, cannot be confirmed without DNA. Looked up from germline, CDR1 is SQVTM and CDR2 is ANQGSEA. The CDR3 totals 13 residues. The CDR3 loop is CSVAGLAGNEQFF.

The chain combines TRBV9 with TRBJ2-7; as DNA is missing, the TRBD1 call by TCRdb cannot be tested. Germline CDR1 and CDR2: SGDLS and YYNGEE. The CDR3 is 14 residues long. CDR3 loop: CASKRQDLSYEQYF.

This chain connects TRBV6-5 to TRBJ2-1; without DNA, the TCRdb call of TRBD1 cannot be checked. The CDR3 spans 14 residues. Looked up from germline, CDR1 is MNHEY and CDR2 is SVGAGI. The CDR3 loop reads CASSYAQGGDEQFF.

This chain uses TRBV5-1 with TRBJ1-3; the D call of TRBD1 rests on TCRdb alone, since no DNA is present to check it. Germline V lookup: CDR1 SGHRS, CDR2 YFSETQ. The CDR3 length is 15 residues. The chain's CDR3 is CASSGTGDHGNTIYF.

The chain employs TRBV5-5 and TRBJ2-3; there is no DNA to check the TCRdb D call of TRBD2. The germline V gene encodes CDR1 SGHKS and CDR2 YYEKEE (reference sequence). CDR3 length equals 14 residues. The CDR3 here is CASRYGLNTDTQYF.

The V gene is TRBV7-9, the J gene TRBJ2-5. Germline CDR1 is SEHNR and CDR2 is FQNEAQ (reference sequence). This CDR3 region has 16 residues. The CDR3: CASSLGTALYQETQYF.

The chain carries TRBV2 and TRBJ2-1; with no DNA, the TCRdb D assignment of TRBD1 cannot be verified. Germline V gene data show CDR1 as SNHLY and CDR2 as FYNNEI. The CDR3 has 18 amino acids. CDR3: CASSEAPWAPTVLDEQFF.

V is TRBV20-1 and J is TRBJ1-4; TCRdb designates TRBD1, a call that cannot be tested without DNA. Germline CDR1 DFQATT, CDR2 SNEGSKA (reference sequence). The CDR3 runs to 14 residues. The CDR3 reads CSARGNPASEKLFF.

This rearrangement joins TRBV25-1 to TRBJ2-3; TCRdb calls TRBD2, which cannot be checked without DNA. The germline gives CDR1 MGHDK, CDR2 SYGVNS. The CDR3 loop spans 15 amino acids. CDR3 loop: CASSEAGRSTDTQYF.

The V and J genes are TRBV10-3 and TRBJ1-1; checking the TCRdb D call of TRBD1 is not possible without DNA. Per the germline V gene, CDR1 is ENHRY and CDR2 is SYGVKD. This CDR3 spans 14 amino acids. The CDR3 region is CAISEGGHPTEAFF.

The chain links TRBV12-3 or TRBV12-4 to TRBJ2-7; as DNA is missing, the TRBD2 call by TCRdb cannot be tested. This CDR3 comprises 17 residues. CDR3 sequence: CASSPGLAGVLSWEQYF.

The chain links TRBV5-1 to TRBJ2-3. Per germline, CDR1 SGHRS and CDR2 YFSETQ. The CDR3 runs to 15 residues. CDR3 in amino acids: CASSLEVTGTDTQYF.

This chain links TRBV6-1 with TRBJ1-6; TCRdb reports TRBD1, a call that lacks DNA to check it against. The CDR3 is made up of 15 amino acids. Germline assignment: CDR1 MNHNS and CDR2 SASEGT. The CDR3 loop reads CASTWDRWANSPLHF.

V is TRBV7-6 and J is TRBJ2-7; the TRBD2 assignment by TCRdb is unverifiable without DNA. The CDR3 is 16 amino acids. The germline gives CDR1 SGHVS, CDR2 FNYEAQ. The CDR3 reads CASSPGSVGGIYEQYF. Variable domain in full (rest from reference TRBV7-6 and TRBJ2-7): GAGVSQSPRYKVTKRGQDVALRCDPISGHVSLYWYRQALGQGPEFLTYFNYEAQQDKSGLPNDRFSAERPEGSISTLTIQRTEQRDSAMYRCASSPGSVGGIYEQYFGPGTRLTVT.